This passage covers 25 T cell receptor beta chains from one sample sequenced in a study of T cell clonotyping in hematopoietic cell transplantation. The method was immunoSEQ multiplex PCR; TCRdb's version includes in-frame clones alone and lacks a portion of them. There are roughly 20,000 clones in the sample; roughly 90% occur only once, and 3.7% lies in the top ten. As to time point: recipient sample about 28 days before transplant, after cytoreduction. This sample comprised peripheral blood mononuclear cells, obtained before stem cell transplant. Receptors originate from a man younger than 35 with biphenotypic leukemia. Some clones in this sample may be carry-over from other donors' samples.

V gene TRBV11-3 combines with J gene TRBJ2-5; TRBD2 is a possible D gene (7 bases). Trimming removed 2 bases from V and 5 bases from J, with 12 bases in between. The CDR3 extends over 14 amino acids. The germline gives CDR1 SGHNT, CDR2 YENEEA. The CDR3 here is CASSLFGGQETQYF. The CDR3 DNA reads as TGTGCCAGCAGCTTATTCGGGGGGCAGGAGACCCAGTACTTC. The variable domain in full, with the rest retrieved from reference TRBV11-3 and TRBJ2-5, is EAGVVQSPRYKIIEKKQPVAFWCNPISGHNTLYWYLQNLGQGPELLIRYENEEAVDDSQLPKDRFSAERLKGVDSTLKIQPAELGDSAVYLCASSLFGGQETQYFGPGTRLLVL.

This chain connects TRBV25-1 to TRBJ2-3, with TRBD2 as a possible D gene (5 bases). Germline lookup yields CDR1 MGHDK and CDR2 SYGVNS. This CDR3 has 14 amino acids. Trimming shortened V by 5 bases and J by 2 bases, and 11 bases separated the two germline ends. CDR3 bases: TGTGCCAGCAGTATAGGACTGTTCACAGATACGCAGTATTTT. Protein sequence: CASSIGLFTDTQYF.

The gene calls are TRBV5-1 and TRBJ1-5, with TRBD1 matching over 9 bases. V dropped 4 bases and J dropped 6; count of bases not matched to a gene: 8. Germline assignment: CDR1 SGHRS and CDR2 YFSETQ. The CDR3 length is 15 residues. CDR3 in DNA: TGCGCCAGCAGCGTTGGGACAGGGAAGGCTCAGCCCCAGCATTTT. Its protein product is CASSVGTGKAQPQHF.

This chain uses TRBV5-1 with TRBJ2-7; possible D gene TRBD2, 6 bases. CDR3 length: 15 amino acids. Germline V gene lookup returns CDR1 SGHRS and CDR2 YFSETQ. The ends were cut back, 4 bases at V and 2 bases at J, with 16 bases in the middle. The CDR3 DNA follows: TGCGCCAGCAGCGGATGGGGGGTGGGAACCTACGAGCAGTACTTC. This sequence encodes CASSGWGVGTYEQYF.

The CDR3 DNA follows: TGTGCCAGCAGCTTTGGAGCCGGGACAGGGGGCGTGAACGAGCAGTACTTC. It specifies CASSFGAGTGGVNEQYF. The genes are TRBV7-2 and TRBJ2-7, with TRBD1 matching over 12 bases. Germline loops: CDR1 SGHTA, CDR2 FQGNSA. CDR3 length: 17 residues. V shed 3 bases and J 5 bases; nucleotides not matched to a gene: 11.

This chain uses TRBV2 with TRBJ2-7; 9 bases are shared with TRBD2. Germline V gene data show CDR1 as SNHLY and CDR2 as FYNNEI. Unmatched junction bases numbered 6, after V lost 9 bases and J lost 0 bases. CDR3 length: 14 amino acids. This chain's CDR3 is CASRWRGGSYEQYF. The DNA for the CDR3 is TGTGCCAGTAGGTGGCGGGGGGGCTCCTACGAGCAGTACTTC.

The gene calls are TRBV7-9 and TRBJ2-5; no definite D call. The CDR3 contains 14 residues. Trimming stripped 3 bases from V and 4 bases from J, with 12 bases between. The germline V gene encodes CDR1 SEHNR and CDR2 FQNEAQ (reference sequence). The CDR3 sequence: CASSLVLEVETQYF. The CDR3 DNA sequence: TGTGCCAGCAGCTTGGTTTTGGAAGTAGAGACCCAGTACTTC. The full variable domain, in which reference TRBV7-9 and TRBJ2-5 provide the parts outside the CDR3, is DTGVSQNPRHKITKRGQNVTFRCDPISEHNRLYWYRQTLGQGPEFLTYFQNEAQLEKSRLLSDRFSAERPKGSFSTLEIQRTEQGDSAMYLCASSLVLEVETQYFGPGTRLLVL.

CDR3 nucleotide sequence: TGTGCCAGCAGCTTACCCAGGACAGGGTATCGTGATGAAAAACTGTTTTTT. Translated, it gives CASSLPRTGYRDEKLFF. V usage is TRBV7-9 and J usage is TRBJ1-4; 8 nucleotides align to TRBD1. CDR1 is SEHNR, CDR2 FQNEAQ, per germline (reference sequence). The CDR3 spans 17 residues. After removal of 2 bases from V and 6 bases from J, the junction contained 11 bases not matched to a gene. The full variable domain, completed using reference TRBV7-9 and TRBJ1-4, is DTGVSQNPRHKITKRGQNVTFRCDPISEHNRLYWYRQTLGQGPEFLTYFQNEAQLEKSRLLSDRFSAERPKGSFSTLEIQRTEQGDSAMYLCASSLPRTGYRDEKLFFGSGTQLSVL.

This clone has just a few counts. CDR3 DNA: TGTGCCAGCAGTGACTCAGTCGGTAGCACAGATACGCAGTATTTT. This sequence encodes CASSDSVGSTDTQYF. The chain combines TRBV6-4 with TRBJ2-3; D is unresolved. The V and J ends lost 0 bases and 0 bases respectively, with 7 bases between them. Germline V gene lookup returns CDR1 MRHNA and CDR2 SNTAGT. This CDR3 contains 15 residues.

The chain uses TRBV19 and TRBJ2-7, with a tentative D call TRBD1 (6 bases). The germline V gene has CDR1 LNHDA and CDR2 SQIVND (reference sequence). This CDR3 contains 15 residues. V was clipped by 6 bases and J by 0 bases, with 15 bases between them. CDR3 coding DNA: TGTGCCAGTAGCGAGGGGGACACCCGCTCCTACGAGCAGTACTTC. Translated, it gives CASSEGDTRSYEQYF. Full variable domain (missing parts from reference TRBV19 and TRBJ2-7): DGGITQSPKYLFRKEGQNVTLSCEQNLNHDAMYWYRQDPGQGLRLIYYSQIVNDFQKGDIAEGYSVSREKKESFPLTVTSAQKNPTAFYLCASSEGDTRSYEQYFGPGTRLTVT.

The rearrangement links TRBV6-5 to TRBJ2-2; possible D gene TRBD1, 6 bases. Germline-derived CDR1 and CDR2 are MNHEY and SVGAGI. Deletions cut 0 bases from V and 6 bases from J, with 8 bases between. The CDR3 runs to 14 residues. This CDR3 is CASSYSKGAGELFF. The CDR3 coding sequence is TGTGCCAGCAGTTACTCGAAGGGGGCCGGGGAGCTGTTTTTT.

This chain joins TRBV2 and TRBJ2-5; 8 bases fit TRBD1. CDR3 length equals 16 residues. J lost 4 bases, V lost 4 bases, and 11 bases had no gene match. Germline lookup yields CDR1 SNHLY and CDR2 FYNNEI. The CDR3 protein is CASSGRQGQTGETQYF. The CDR3 nucleotides are TGTGCCAGCAGTGGACGACAGGGGCAGACCGGAGAGACCCAGTACTTC.

The CDR3 DNA sequence: TGTGCCAGCAGTAAGGGATTAGCGGGGGGGAATGAGCAGTTCTTC. Encoded protein: CASSKGLAGGNEQFF. The V call is TRBV6-1, the J call TRBJ2-1, with 11 bases lining up with TRBD2. The CDR3 extends over 15 amino acids. V shed 5 bases, J shed 7 bases, and the junction held 7 bases outside the gene matches. Looked up from germline, CDR1 is MNHNS and CDR2 is SASEGT.

This chain uses TRBV12-5 with TRBJ2-2; the D is unclear. This CDR3 spans 11 amino acids. CDR1 and CDR2 from the germline V gene are LGHNT and FRNRAP. Trimming took off 6 bases at V and 5 bases at J, with 4 bases between the two ends. The CDR3 DNA is TGTGCTAGTGGGAGAACCGGGGAGCTGTTTTTT. Translation gives CASGRTGELFF.

The chain's CDR3 is CSANSGANVLTF. For the CDR3, the DNA is TGCAGCGCTAACTCTGGGGCCAACGTCCTGACTTTC. The V gene is TRBV29-1, the J gene TRBJ2-6, with no clear D. Per the germline V gene, CDR1 is SQVTM and CDR2 is ANQGSEA. With 7 bases removed from V and 0 bases from J, the gap between germline ends came to 4 bases. CDR3 length: 12 amino acids.

This chain links TRBV28 with TRBJ2-7, with no clear D. The CDR3 consists of 12 residues. Germline V gene lookup returns CDR1 MDHEN and CDR2 SYDVKM. V was shortened by 2 bases and J by 3 bases, with 5 bases between the two germline ends. CDR3 nucleotides: TGTGCCAGCAGTTTAGAGGTCTACGAGCAGTACTTC. This translates into CASSLEVYEQYF.

Only one count was recorded for this clone. The chain uses TRBV2 and TRBJ1-3; TRBD1 matches 9 bases. The CDR3 loop spans 16 amino acids. V was clipped by 6 bases and J by 2 bases; unmatched bases: 8. Germline V gives CDR1 SNHLY, CDR2 FYNNEI. CDR3 nucleotides: TGTGCCAGCAGCGCCGGACAGGGGACGGCTGGAAACACCATATATTTT. It translates to CASSAGQGTAGNTIYF. Combining the CDR3 with reference TRBV2 and TRBJ1-3 gives the whole variable domain EPEVTQTPSHQVTQMGQEVILRCVPISNHLYFYWYRQILGQKVEFLVSFYNNEISEKSEIFDDQFSVERPDGSNFTLKIRSTKLEDSAMYFCASSAGQGTAGNTIYFGEGSWLTVV.

The V gene is TRBV5-1, the J gene TRBJ2-7; D ambiguous. Trimming cost V 0 bases and J 3 bases, with 4 bases left between them. CDR1 and CDR2 (germline): SGHRS, YFSETQ. This CDR3 is 12 amino acids long. This CDR3 is CASSLGVYEQYF. CDR3 nucleotide sequence: TGCGCCAGCAGCTTGGGGGTCTACGAGCAGTACTTC. Together with reference TRBV5-1 and TRBJ2-7, the CDR3 gives the full variable domain: KAGVTQTPRYLIKTRGQQVTLSCSPISGHRSVSWYQQTPGQGLQFLFEYFSETQRNKGNFPGRFSGRQFSNSRSEMNVSTLELGDSALYLCASSLGVYEQYFGPGTRLTVT.

The chain links TRBV5-6 to TRBJ2-7; D is tentatively TRBD1 or TRBD2 (5 bases each). The V end was cut by 2 bases, the J end by 2 bases, with 8 bases between. This CDR3 region has 13 residues. Germline V CDR1 and CDR2: SGHDT, YYEEEE. CDR3 nucleotides: TGTGCCAGCAGCTTAAGGGACGCCTACGAGCAGTACTTC. Protein product: CASSLRDAYEQYF.

The rearrangement uses TRBV19 and TRBJ1-2, with TRBD1 as a possible D gene (5 bases). This CDR3 comprises 14 residues. The V end lost 0 bases, the J end lost 8 bases, and 13 bases lay between the germline ends. CDR1 is LNHDA, CDR2 SQIVND, per germline (reference sequence). The CDR3 protein is CASSIDQGRGGYTF. CDR3 nucleotides: TGTGCCAGTAGTATAGACCAGGGAAGAGGCGGCTACACCTTC.

The count of this clone is one. The genes are TRBV19 and TRBJ2-1; possible D gene TRBD2, 6 bases. The V end was cut by 4 bases, the J end by 8 bases, with 12 bases between. Germline lookup yields CDR1 LNHDA and CDR2 SQIVND (reference sequence). The CDR3 contains 13 residues. CDR3 nucleotide sequence: TGTGCCAGTAGTACGGGACTTTTCCATGAGCAGTTCTTC. This sequence encodes CASSTGLFHEQFF.

In nucleotides, the CDR3 is TGTGCCAGTACCAGCGGGAGGGGCATGGGGGAGCAGTACTTC. The encoded protein is CASTSGRGMGEQYF. The chain joins TRBV27 to TRBJ2-7, with 10 nucleotides matching TRBD2. This CDR3 has 14 amino acids. CDR1 and CDR2 (germline): MNHEY, SMNVEV (reference sequence). The junction had 12 bases not matched to a gene; V was cut back by 9 bases and J by 7 bases.

This clone rates as medium-sized. This chain joins TRBV6-4 and TRBJ1-2; D is undetermined. Per germline, CDR1 MRHNA and CDR2 SNTAGT. Trimming stripped 0 bases from V and 6 bases from J, with 17 bases between. The CDR3 covers 16 residues. The chain's CDR3 is CASSDSPDLGADGYTF. Written as DNA, the CDR3 is TGTGCCAGCAGTGACTCTCCCGACCTAGGTGCAGATGGCTACACCTTC.

V is TRBV6-1 and J is TRBJ2-3; 7 nucleotides line up with TRBD2. The V gene's germline CDR1 is MNHNS and CDR2 SASEGT. The CDR3 totals 13 residues. The trim removed 8 bases at V and 1 base at J, leaving 3 bases unmatched. CDR3 coding DNA: TGTGCCAGCGGCACTAGCGGCACAGATACGCAGTATTTT. Protein sequence: CASGTSGTDTQYF.

The V gene is TRBV6-1, the J gene TRBJ2-7, with D perhaps matching TRBD2 (5 bases). Germline CDR1 reads MNHNS; CDR2 reads SASEGT. The CDR3 has 13 residues. Trimming took 8 bases from V and 6 from J, leaving 17 bases between them. The CDR3: CASERAPSPEQYF. The DNA of the CDR3 is TGTGCCAGCGAGAGGGCCCCTAGTCCCGAGCAGTACTTC.